These 2 T cell receptor beta chains were all obtained from the same sample, sequenced in a study of Tregs in tolerant kidney transplant recipients. The data were produced by immunoSEQ multiplex PCR, yet TCRdb's version contains in-frame clones alone and is incomplete. The sample contains tens of thousands of clones, 93% of which appear only once. Mixed chimerism was transient after nonmyeloablative marrow transplants from related graft donors. The sample in question was CD4+ T cells from blood (PBMCs), obtained 12 months after the transplant. The origin of the receptors is a human patient who received a combined kidney and bone marrow transplant. Some T cells could come from the graft donor.

The chain recombines TRBV4-3 with TRBJ2-3; the D is unclear. Germline CDR1 and CDR2: LGHNA and YSLEER. V was cut by 2 bases and J by 1 base, with 7 bases left in between. There are 14 residues in the CDR3. Here the CDR3 DNA reads TGCGCCAGCAGCCAATTACGGGGCACAGATACGCAGTATTTT. Amino acid sequence: CASSQLRGTDTQYF.

This chain uses TRBV15 with TRBJ2-7; D possibly corresponds to TRBD2 (6 bases). CDR3 length: 16 amino acids. Germline V gene sequence: CDR1 LNHNV, CDR2 YYDKDF (reference sequence). The germline V and J ends were trimmed by 0 bases and 1 base, with 13 bases remaining between them. The CDR3 DNA sequence: TGTGCCACCAGCAGAGATACAGGCGGGACTTCCTACGAGCAGTACTTC. It encodes CATSRDTGGTSYEQYF.